These 23 T cell receptor beta chains share one sample of origin, sequenced in a study of response to subunit inactivated influenza vaccine. TCRdb reprocessed the RT-PCR reads with MiXCR, giving one entry per CDR3 protein. The sample lists under 850,000 distinct CDR3 sequences, less than 20% occurring once. Sequenced material: PBMCs from blood, taken roughly 5 days after vaccination. These receptors were obtained from a man aged 45-65 years who received an inactivated influenza vaccine.

This clonotype came up many times. The gene calls are TRBV7-9 and TRBJ2-7; D might be TRBD2 (5 bases). V dropped 4 bases and J dropped 4 bases, with 17 bases sitting between them. The CDR3 consists of 15 residues. Germline loops: CDR1 SEHNR, CDR2 FQNEAQ (reference sequence). The CDR3 here is CASSSYQRWGYEQYF. Here the CDR3 DNA reads TGTGCCAGCAGCTCGTACCAGCGGTGGGGATACGAGCAGTACTTC.

V and J are TRBV20-1 and TRBJ1-2; the D is unclear. Looked up from germline, CDR1 is DFQATT and CDR2 is SNEGSKA (reference sequence). Trimming pared 3 bases from V and 11 bases from J, leaving 19 bases between. This CDR3 has 13 amino acids. CDR3 in amino acids: CSASPKAGGGYTF. CDR3 DNA: TGCAGTGCTAGCCCCAAGGCAGGAGGTGGTTACACCTTC.

This clonotype was counted only a few times. The V call is TRBV7-9, the J call TRBJ1-6; D is uncertain. This CDR3 has 16 residues. Germline-derived CDR1 and CDR2 are SEHNR and FQNEAQ (reference sequence). Trimming shortened V by 6 bases and J by 0 bases, and 12 bases separated the two germline ends. The CDR3 DNA reads TGTGCCAGCAGTTGGACCCTGAGCTCCTATAATTCACCCCTCCACTTT. Encoded protein: CASSWTLSSYNSPLHF. The whole variable domain, remainder taken from reference TRBV7-9 and TRBJ1-6, is DTGVSQNPRHKITKRGQNVTFRCDPISEHNRLYWYRQTLGQGPEFLTYFQNEAQLEKSRLLSDRFSAERPKGSFSTLEIQRTEQGDSAMYLCASSWTLSSYNSPLHFGNGTRLTVT.

V gene TRBV18 combines with J gene TRBJ2-7, with D maybe TRBD2 (6 bases). Germline CDR1 and CDR2: KGHSH and LQKENI. The CDR3 runs to 16 residues. The V and J ends lost 4 bases and 3 bases respectively, with 19 bases between them. CDR3 in amino acids: CASSLMGAGPRYEQYF. Written as DNA, the CDR3 is TGTGCCAGCTCACTAATGGGCGCGGGACCCCGCTACGAGCAGTACTTC.

The CDR3 DNA follows: TGTGCCATCAGTGAGTGGAGGACAGAGACCCAGTACTTC. Its protein is CAISEWRTETQYF. J is TRBJ2-5 and V is TRBV10-3; TRBD2 is a possible D gene (5 bases). V lost 1 base and J 4 bases, leaving 7 bases between the germline ends. This CDR3 spans 13 amino acids. From germline, CDR1 is ENHRY and CDR2 SYGVKD.

The table lists this clonotype with many counts. The chain links TRBV27 to TRBJ2-3; 8 bases line up with TRBD2. Trimming at V came to 2 bases and at J to 0 bases, leaving 4 bases not matched to a gene. The CDR3 contains 16 residues. The V gene's germline CDR1 is MNHEY and CDR2 SMNVEV (reference sequence). This CDR3 reads CASSLIAGTSTDTQYF. The CDR3, as DNA: TGTGCCAGCAGTTTAATAGCGGGGACTAGCACAGATACGCAGTATTTT.

This clonotype has just a few counts. This chain joins TRBV15 and TRBJ1-2; the D gene is possibly TRBD1 (6 bases). The CDR3 has 14 amino acids. Germline CDR1 reads LNHNV; CDR2 reads YYDKDF (reference sequence). Trimming cost V 5 bases and J 6 bases, with 16 bases left between them. CDR3 sequence reads: CATSPLQGIDGYTF. CDR3 in DNA: TGTGCCACCAGCCCTCTCCAGGGGATTGATGGCTACACCTTC.

The CDR3 region has the DNA TGTGCCATCAGTGGGGGACTAGCGGGAGAAGATACGCAGTATTTT. It codes for CAISGGLAGEDTQYF. The genes are TRBV10-3 and TRBJ2-3, with 14 bases lining up with TRBD2. V gave up 4 bases and J gave up 5 bases; unmatched junction bases: 2. The CDR3 consists of 15 residues. Germline V CDR1 and CDR2: ENHRY, SYGVKD.

This clonotype was detected only a few times. The genes are TRBV6-5 and TRBJ2-3, with D perhaps TRBD1 or TRBD2 (5 bases each). Germline lookup yields CDR1 MNHEY and CDR2 SVGAGI. This CDR3 is 13 amino acids long. The ends were cut back, 2 bases at V and 6 bases at J, with 9 bases in the middle. The CDR3 coding sequence is TGTGCCAGCAGTTACGGCTGGGGGGATACGCAGTATTTT. Translated: CASSYGWGDTQYF.

This clonotype was seen ten or more times. V gene TRBV29-1 combines with J gene TRBJ2-5, with 10 bases matching TRBD2. Germline-derived CDR1 and CDR2 are SQVTM and ANQGSEA. CDR3 length equals 14 residues. With V trimmed by 6 bases and J by 5 bases, 9 bases remained unmatched. CDR3 nucleotide sequence: TGCAGCGTCGATATAGCGGGAGGTCTGGAGACCCAGTACTTC. This translates into CSVDIAGGLETQYF.

V and J are TRBV3-1 and TRBJ2-6; D perhaps matches TRBD1 (5 bases). The germline V and J ends were trimmed by 7 bases and 0 bases, with 19 bases remaining between them. The germline CDR1 and CDR2 sequences are LGHDT and YNNKEL (reference sequence). The CDR3 sequence is 18 residues long. The CDR3 DNA follows: TGTGCCAGCACCACGTACGGTAGGGGAACCTCTGGGGCCAACGTCCTGACTTTC. It codes for CASTTYGRGTSGANVLTF.

This clonotype came up many times. The chain employs TRBV7-2 and TRBJ2-7; 10 nucleotides agree with TRBD2. CDR1 and CDR2 (germline): SGHTA, FQGNSA. The CDR3 runs 15 residues. V lost 2 bases to trimming and J lost 3 bases; unmatched junction nucleotides: 4. CDR3 coding DNA: TGTGCCAGCAGCTTACTTCCTAGCGGGGGCTACGAGCAGTACTTC. This encodes CASSLLPSGGYEQYF.

This clonotype came up many times. The V call is TRBV20-1, the J call TRBJ2-2, with a possible D match to TRBD2 (6 bases). Germline CDR1 DFQATT, CDR2 SNEGSKA (reference sequence). The CDR3 is 15 amino acids. The V end lost 2 bases, the J end lost 0 bases, and 10 bases lay between the germline ends. CDR3 amino acids: CSARFGGTNTGELFF. The CDR3 DNA sequence: TGCAGTGCTAGATTTGGCGGGACGAACACCGGGGAGCTGTTTTTT.

This clonotype was seen a few times. The rearrangement uses TRBV20-1 and TRBJ2-3, with 11 bases matching TRBD1. CDR3 length: 20 residues. V gave up 7 bases and J gave up 3 bases; unmatched junction bases: 24. CDR1 DFQATT and CDR2 SNEGSKA come from the germline V gene (reference sequence). The CDR3: CSVRGSTLGQGALYTDTQYF. CDR3 in DNA: TGCAGTGTCAGAGGATCGACCCTCGGACAGGGGGCTTTGTATACAGATACGCAGTATTTT.

This chain joins TRBV3-1 and TRBJ1-5; 12 bases line up with TRBD1. CDR1 is LGHDT, CDR2 YNNKEL, per germline (reference sequence). The CDR3 runs to 16 residues. V dropped 1 base and J dropped 6; count of bases not matched to a gene: 4. DNA of the CDR3: TGTGCCAGCAGCCAAGGCGGGACAGGGGGCTCTCAGCCCCAGCATTTT. Protein product: CASSQGGTGGSQPQHF.

This clonotype appeared a few times. This rearrangement joins TRBV12-3 or TRBV12-4 to TRBJ1-2; 9 bases agree with TRBD1. This CDR3 has 18 amino acids. V trimming: 6 bases; J trimming: 0 bases; junction bases outside the gene matches: 14. The CDR3 loop reads CASSQTKGTGPANYGYTF. The DNA for the CDR3 is TGTGCCAGCAGCCAAACGAAGGGGACAGGGCCAGCTAACTATGGCTACACCTTC.

The rearrangement joins TRBV7-2 to TRBJ2-7, with a tentative D call TRBD2 (6 bases). V gave up 8 bases and J gave up 0 bases, with 17 bases separating them. This CDR3 is built from 15 residues. Looked up from germline, CDR1 is SGHTA and CDR2 is FQGNSA. The CDR3 DNA sequence: TGTGCCAGCGGAGGAGGGTTCCGGAGCTCCTACGAGCAGTACTTC. The encoded protein is CASGGGFRSSYEQYF.

The chain links TRBV11-2 to TRBJ1-3; D unclear. The germline CDR1 and CDR2 sequences are SGHAT and FQNNGV. V lost 1 base and J lost 2, with 6 bases in between. The CDR3 is 14 residues long. The CDR3 DNA sequence: TGTGCCAGCAGCTTAGCAGGTCCTGGAAACACCATATATTTT. Protein: CASSLAGPGNTIYF.

The table lists this clonotype with a few counts. The genes are TRBV7-2 and TRBJ1-3; D is undetermined. The CDR3 contains 15 residues. Germline CDR1 is SGHTA and CDR2 is FQGNSA. Trimming left V 1 base short and J 4 bases short, with 11 bases between. CDR3 nucleotides: TGTGCCAGCAGCTTAGTTGGCAAGAAGGGAAACACCATATATTTT. Its protein is CASSLVGKKGNTIYF.

J is TRBJ2-1 and V is TRBV5-1, with D possibly being TRBD1 (5 bases). CDR3 length: 14 amino acids. The germline V gene has CDR1 SGHRS and CDR2 YFSETQ. The V end lost 0 bases, the J end lost 6 bases, and 10 bases lay between the germline ends. CDR3 DNA: TGCGCCAGCAGCTTGGGACAGAGATTCAATGAGCAGTTCTTC. Translated, it gives CASSLGQRFNEQFF. The full variable domain, in which reference TRBV5-1 and TRBJ2-1 provide the parts outside the CDR3, is KAGVTQTPRYLIKTRGQQVTLSCSPISGHRSVSWYQQTPGQGLQFLFEYFSETQRNKGNFPGRFSGRQFSNSRSEMNVSTLELGDSALYLCASSLGQRFNEQFFGPGTRLTVL.

This clonotype has just a few counts. The gene calls are TRBV6-2 or TRBV6-3 and TRBJ2-3; D may be TRBD1 (5 bases). V shed 7 bases and J shed 7 bases, with 15 bases lying between them. The CDR3 extends over 13 amino acids. Germline values: CDR1 MNHEY, CDR2 SVGEGT. Here the CDR3 reads CASTDGAPYTQYF. The CDR3 nucleotides read TGTGCCAGCACCGATGGGGCTCCCTATACGCAGTATTTT.

This clonotype has only a few counts. V usage is TRBV5-1 and J usage is TRBJ1-6, with a weak D call TRBD1 (6 bases). The CDR3 covers 16 residues. Germline V gene data show CDR1 as SGHRS and CDR2 as YFSETQ. Trimming left V 3 bases short and J 10 bases short, with 20 bases between. The CDR3 sequence: CASSSHTTGPGSPLHF. CDR3 DNA: TGCGCCAGCAGCTCACACACTACAGGGCCGGGATCACCCCTCCACTTT.

The chain joins TRBV20-1 to TRBJ1-2; D gene ambiguous. The V and J ends lost 1 base and 2 bases respectively, with 11 bases between them. The CDR3 sequence is 14 residues long. The germline CDR1 and CDR2 sequences are DFQATT and SNEGSKA (reference sequence). The CDR3 reads CSARVYVENYGYTF. The CDR3 bases are TGCAGTGCTAGAGTGTACGTCGAAAACTATGGCTACACCTTC.